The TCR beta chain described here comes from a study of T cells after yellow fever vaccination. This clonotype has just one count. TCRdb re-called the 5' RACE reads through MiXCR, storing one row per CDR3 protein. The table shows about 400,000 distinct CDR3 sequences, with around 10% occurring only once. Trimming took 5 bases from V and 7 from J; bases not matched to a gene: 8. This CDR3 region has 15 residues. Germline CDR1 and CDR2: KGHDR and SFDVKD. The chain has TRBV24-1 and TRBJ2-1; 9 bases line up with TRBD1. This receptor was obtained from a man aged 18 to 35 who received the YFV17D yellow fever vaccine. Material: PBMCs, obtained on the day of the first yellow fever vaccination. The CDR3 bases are TGTGCCACCAGTGGAACCGGGACAGGGTTAAATGAGCAGTTCTTC. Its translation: CATSGTGTGLNEQFF.